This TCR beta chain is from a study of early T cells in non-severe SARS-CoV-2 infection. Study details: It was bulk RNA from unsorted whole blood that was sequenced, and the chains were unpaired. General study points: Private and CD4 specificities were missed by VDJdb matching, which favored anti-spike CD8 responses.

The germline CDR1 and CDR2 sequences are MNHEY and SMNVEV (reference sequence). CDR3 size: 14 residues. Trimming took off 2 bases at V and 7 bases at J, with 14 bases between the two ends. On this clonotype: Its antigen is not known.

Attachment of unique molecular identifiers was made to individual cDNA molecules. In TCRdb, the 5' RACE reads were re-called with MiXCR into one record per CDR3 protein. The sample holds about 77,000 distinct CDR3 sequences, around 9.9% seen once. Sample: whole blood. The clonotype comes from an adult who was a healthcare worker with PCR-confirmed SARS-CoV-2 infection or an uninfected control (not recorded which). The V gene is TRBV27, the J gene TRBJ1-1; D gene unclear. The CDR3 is CASSLTGLPGEAFF. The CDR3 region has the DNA TGTGCCAGCAGTTTAACGGGTTTACCCGGTGAAGCTTTCTTT.